The clone carrying this T cell receptor beta chain showed up just a few times. Its specificity is unknown. The data originate from a study of cytomegalovirus exposure and HLA in healthy donors. Study-wide context: Early on, a data release was issued that held roughly 84 million unique TCRs from HLA-typed donors. Overall study findings and caveats: TCR beta V segments were, for the most part, productive about 87% or about 30% of the time in an earlier analysis. In a later analysis, TCR beta V- and J-gene trimming was associated with a missense DCLRE1C variant. Analyzed later, association rates of TCRs varied across HLA loci, with DRB1 most and HLA-C fewest.

PCR primers comprised 60 Vbeta and 13 Jbeta primers. The repertoire was sequenced with immunoSEQ multiplex PCR; TCRdb's copy has only in-frame clones and lacks some. The sample includes about 110,000 clones, about 81% of them seen just once. The germline gives CDR1 DFQATT, CDR2 SNEGSKA (reference sequence). The CDR3 totals 11 residues. The germline V and J ends were trimmed by 2 bases and 5 bases, with 6 bases remaining between them. The TCR originated in a man aged 25 to 40 in good health and CMV-seronegative. The specimen was PBMCs. The chain links TRBV20-1 to TRBJ1-1; unclear D gene. The CDR3 DNA follows: TGCAGTGCTAGACGGGAAACTGAAGCTTTCTTT. It yields the protein CSARRETEAFF.